This paragraph covers one T cell receptor (beta chain) sequence. This clonotype was found a few times. Its antigen remains undetermined. No qualities accompany the bases; no much larger clone lies one base away. The sample belongs to a study of patients and donors after allogeneic stem cell transplantation (TCRdb year 2020). The CDR3 starts with the cysteine, ends with the phenylalanine, and has 16 residues. Only the CDR3 portion is preserved as DNA: 48 bases, with reading frame beginning at the first base. Trimming costs V 3 bases and J 7 bases, and their ends lie 16 bases apart. Looking up the germline V gene yields CDR1 ENHRY and CDR2 SYGVKD. The library was made by RT-PCR. These reads were obtained on a NextSeq 550. TCRdb reprocessing: public reads trimmed at Q25 with fastp, clones called with MiXCR, in-frame beta chains kept. Each entry is one CDR3 protein sequence, shown with its most common DNA and genes. This sample lists 390,000 or so distinct CDR3 sequences; 16% were detected once. Clones ranked in the top ten supply about 7% of the sample.

Sequenced: blood, either unsorted or a sorted T cell fraction (not recorded which). The TCR sequence derives from a human donor who was either an allogeneic HSCT recipient or a stem cell or donor lymphocyte infusion donor (not recorded which). It is not recorded whose cells these are; they may come from a transplant donor. Recombination linked TRBV10-3 to TRBJ1-6; a weak D assignment points to TRBD1 (6 bases agree). The CDR3 sequence is CAISDRQGNRNSPLHF. The nucleotides read TGTGCCATCAGTGACAGGCAGGGGAATCGCAATTCACCCCTCCACTTT.